A selection of T cell receptor beta chains follows, all from one sample in a study of shared clonotypes between healthy human individuals. The method was immunoSEQ multiplex PCR; TCRdb's version includes in-frame clones alone and lacks a portion of them. This table holds about 680,000 clones, about 80% found once. Specimen: memory CD4+ T cells sorted from blood. All receptors come from a woman aged 30 to 39 in good health. Each CDR3 is given with its conserved first and last residue. Each record gives: V gene, D gene, CDR3 protein. The D gene is left open where the match is weak.

TRBV6-5 . CASSYSNPESGEKLFF
TRBV19 . CASSIDLSGTRGEQYF
TRBV5-1 . CASSLDGAQQPQHF
TRBV14 . CASRGPGGANTGELFF
TRBV6-6 . CASSYYGEQFF
TRBV5-1 . CASTNDEKLFF
TRBV6-6 TRBD1 CASFPGQGTYGYTF
TRBV28 TRBD1 CASSDREGYGYTF
TRBV28 TRBD1 CASNRQGEVYEQYF
TRBV28 TRBD1 CASRRQGAYEQFF
TRBV6-1 . CASSERGLGTEAFF
TRBV6-4 . CASNGQPPEAFF
TRBV7-9 . CASTDDYRGTDTQYF
TRBV10-2 . CASKAGASYEQYF
TRBV6-1 TRBD1 CASSWQGVANEQFF
TRBV6-5 . CASSYSTSQGNTIYF
TRBV6-1 TRBD1 CASSDQGQGKVEQYF
TRBV5-1 . CASSLGSGHVAEAYEQYF
TRBV30 TRBD2 CAWSVQHPPLAGVYEQYF
TRBV9 . CASSVEGRGANVLTF
TRBV6-1 . CASSGGYQPQHF
TRBV12-5 TRBD1 CASGLAKRTGVHQPQHF
TRBV19 TRBD2 CASSTLAGQETQYF
TRBV27 . CASSETHPGTQYF
TRBV5-6 . CASSSYGDPRMVEQYF
TRBV21-1 . CASSRPHSYEQYF
TRBV28 TRBD1 CASSSPGQGKGEQFF
TRBV28 TRBD1 CASRPTGGRQETQYF
TRBV5-1 TRBD2 CASSLEGGRSTYEQYF
TRBV2 TRBD2 CASSGTGLPTDTQYF
TRBV19 . CASSIPPGSGANVLTF
TRBV2 TRBD1 CASRRQGVSGNTIYF
TRBV25-1 . CASRGVWDNSPLHF
TRBV5-1 . CASSLRTAEKLFF
TRBV5-6 . CASSTQGGGNEQYF
TRBV6-6 . CASTRLGGLGYTF